The 32 T cell receptor beta chains given below trace back to one sample, sequenced in a study of graft-versus-host responses after intestinal transplantation. Method: immunoSEQ multiplex PCR; TCRdb's copy keeps in-frame clones and lacks some. The sample contains about 81,000 clones, roughly 90% of which appear only once. For these TCRs, the target antigens are not known. The sample in question was unstimulated CD4+ T cells sorted from spleen or lymph node cells, obtained before transplant. Receptor source: a human donor who was the organ donor for an intestinal transplant.

The chain couples TRBV18 to TRBJ2-3; D is ambiguous. Per the germline V gene, CDR1 is KGHSH and CDR2 is LQKENI. This CDR3 comprises 12 residues. V was pared by 5 bases and J by 4 bases, with 7 bases between. CDR3 region: CASSIISDTQYF. CDR3 nucleotides: TGTGCCAGCTCAATCATTTCAGATACGCAGTATTTT.

The chain joins TRBV18 to TRBJ2-5; D is undetermined. There are 15 residues in the CDR3. Germline values: CDR1 KGHSH, CDR2 LQKENI. The V end lost 2 bases, the J end lost 2 bases, and 12 bases lay between the germline ends. CDR3 in DNA: TGTGCCAGCTCACCAGCCAGGATGGGTCAAGAGACCCAGTACTTC. As protein: CASSPARMGQETQYF.

The chain has TRBV11-2 and TRBJ1-1; possibly TRBD1 for D (5 bases). This CDR3 contains 13 residues. Trimming pared 1 base from V and 10 bases from J, leaving 13 bases between. Germline-derived CDR1 and CDR2 are SGHAT and FQNNGV. The CDR3 here is CASSLGGPWGAFF. The CDR3 region has the DNA TGTGCCAGCAGCTTAGGGGGCCCCTGGGGAGCTTTCTTT.

This chain joins TRBV29-1 and TRBJ2-7; 8 bases agree with TRBD1. V lost 3 bases to trimming and J lost 5 bases; unmatched junction nucleotides: 6. Germline V lookup: CDR1 SQVTM, CDR2 ANQGSEA. The CDR3 is 13 residues long. This CDR3 is CSVERTGIHEQYF. CDR3 DNA sequence: TGCAGCGTTGAGCGGACAGGGATACACGAGCAGTACTTC.

CDR3 DNA sequence: TGTGCCAGCAGCCCCGAGGGGGAAGGTTTTAACTATGGCTACACCTTC. Its translation is CASSPEGEGFNYGYTF. This chain connects TRBV5-6 to TRBJ1-2; TRBD1 might be the D (6 bases). CDR1 and CDR2 (germline): SGHDT, YYEEEE. V lost 4 bases, J lost 1 base, and 17 bases lay in between. The CDR3 covers 16 residues. Full variable domain (outside the CDR3, taken from reference TRBV5-6 and TRBJ1-2): DAGVTQSPTHLIKTRGQQVTLRCSPKSGHDTVSWYQQALGQGPQFIFQYYEEEERQRGNFPDRFSGHQFPNYSSELNVNALLLGDSALYLCASSPEGEGFNYGYTFGSGTRLTVV.

This clone was detected a few times. This chain uses TRBV6-6 with TRBJ1-5; D might be TRBD1 (6 bases). CDR3 length: 14 residues. V shed 2 bases and J shed 7 bases, with 12 bases lying between them. Germline V gives CDR1 MNHNY, CDR2 SVGAGI (reference sequence). DNA of the CDR3: TGTGCCAGCAGTTACCCGGAGGGGGGGCAGCCCCAGCATTTT. Translation: CASSYPEGGQPQHF.

The chain's CDR3 is CASSPRGSVMNTEAFF. CDR3 bases: TGTGCCAGCAGTCCCAGGGGGAGTGTTATGAACACTGAAGCTTTCTTT. The V call is TRBV28, the J call TRBJ1-1; 7 bases fit TRBD1. This CDR3 has 16 amino acids. The trim removed 5 bases at V and 0 bases at J, leaving 9 bases unmatched. The germline CDR1 and CDR2 sequences are MDHEN and SYDVKM.

This clone appeared a single time. The V and J genes are TRBV9 and TRBJ2-5; possibly TRBD1 for D (5 bases). There are 14 residues in the CDR3. Trimming took off 3 bases at V and 5 bases at J, with 14 bases between the two ends. Germline V lookup: CDR1 SGDLS, CDR2 YYNGEE. CDR3: CASSGGAGWETQYF. The DNA of the CDR3 is TGTGCCAGCAGCGGGGGCGCCGGTTGGGAGACCCAGTACTTC. Full variable domain (rest looked up from reference TRBV9 and TRBJ2-5): DSGVTQTPKHLITATGQRVTLRCSPRSGDLSVYWYQQSLDQGLQFLIQYYNGEERAKGNILERFSAQQFPDLHSELNLSSLELGDSALYFCASSGGAGWETQYFGPGTRLLVL.

This clone was seen only once. The J gene is TRBJ2-2, the V gene TRBV19, with 8 bases identical to TRBD2. This CDR3 has 15 residues. Germline V lookup: CDR1 LNHDA, CDR2 SQIVND (reference sequence). The V and J ends lost 5 bases and 5 bases, in that order; junction bases with no gene match: 7. CDR3 sequence (DNA): TGTGCCAGTAGTCCCGGGGGGGCTGGGACCGGGGAGCTGTTTTTT. Translated: CASSPGGAGTGELFF.

As to this clone: Other nucleotide sequences from this sample produce the same CDR3. The rearrangement links TRBV20-1 to TRBJ2-1; tentatively, D is TRBD2 (6 bases). This CDR3 is built from 11 residues. Per the germline V gene, CDR1 is DFQATT and CDR2 is SNEGSKA (reference sequence). Trimming cost V 6 bases and J 6 bases, with 9 bases left between them. CDR3 nucleotides: TGCAGTGCGAGTAGCGGCAATGAGCAGTTCTTC. As protein: CSASSGNEQFF.

This chain joins TRBV19 and TRBJ1-1, with D hard to call. Germline CDR1 is LNHDA and CDR2 is SQIVND (reference sequence). CDR3 length equals 13 residues. The V and J ends lost 5 bases and 7 bases respectively, with 14 bases between them. CDR3 DNA: TGTGCCAGTAGTTTCGGTCTAGGAGATGAAGCTTTCTTT. Translated, it gives CASSFGLGDEAFF.

This sequence joins TRBV2 and TRBJ2-3; TRBD2 aligns across 9 bases. The CDR3 is 13 amino acids. V trimming: 9 bases; J trimming: 4 bases; junction bases outside the gene matches: 5. Germline-derived CDR1 and CDR2 are SNHLY and FYNNEI. The CDR3 DNA sequence: TGTGCCAGTAAAAGCGGGAGGCCAGATACGCAGTATTTT. It is translated as CASKSGRPDTQYF.

This clone has only one observation. The gene calls are TRBV7-2 and TRBJ2-3, with 13 bases fitting TRBD2. Germline values: CDR1 SGHTA, CDR2 FQGNSA. V shed 7 bases and J 1 base; nucleotides not matched to a gene: 2. This CDR3 contains 15 residues. The CDR3 nucleotides are TGTGCCAGCAAAACTAGCGGGAGGGGCACAGATACGCAGTATTTT. The encoded protein is CASKTSGRGTDTQYF.

The V and J genes are TRBV4-2 and TRBJ2-5; 7 bases fit TRBD1. Germline-derived CDR1 and CDR2 are LGHNA and YNFKEQ. V lost 4 bases to trimming and J lost 3 bases; unmatched junction nucleotides: 2. The CDR3 spans 13 residues. CDR3 sequence: CASSLDREETQYF. DNA of the CDR3: TGTGCCAGCAGCCTTGACAGGGAAGAGACCCAGTACTTC.

The chain joins TRBV5-1 to TRBJ2-2; 7 bases map to TRBD1. V lost 2 bases, J lost 5 bases, and 9 bases stayed unmatched. The germline V gene encodes CDR1 SGHRS and CDR2 YFSETQ. CDR3 size: 16 residues. CDR3 coding DNA: TGCGCCAGCAGCTTACGACAGGGAATTTGGACCGGGGAGCTGTTTTTT. Protein product: CASSLRQGIWTGELFF.

V and J are TRBV11-2 and TRBJ2-3, with a possible D match to TRBD1 (5 bases). The germline V gene has CDR1 SGHAT and CDR2 FQNNGV. CDR3 size: 16 residues. The germline V and J ends were trimmed by 4 bases and 3 bases, with 17 bases remaining between them. CDR3 sequence reads: CASSSQTRTTTDTQYF. CDR3 in DNA: TGTGCCAGCAGCTCACAGACAAGGACAACGACAGATACGCAGTATTTT. The variable domain in full, with the rest retrieved from reference TRBV11-2 and TRBJ2-3, is EAGVAQSPRYKIIEKRQSVAFWCNPISGHATLYWYQQILGQGPKLLIQFQNNGVVDDSQLPKDRFSAERLKGVDSTLKIQPAKLEDSAVYLCASSSQTRTTTDTQYFGPGTRLTVL.

The chain is built from TRBV14 and TRBJ2-7; tentatively, D is TRBD1 (6 bases). The CDR3 runs 14 residues. Germline loops: CDR1 SGHDN, CDR2 FVKESK. V was trimmed by 1 base and J by 2 bases, leaving 9 bases between them. The CDR3 DNA sequence: TGTGCCAGCAGCCAAGCGCAGGGGACCTACGAGCAGTACTTC. This encodes CASSQAQGTYEQYF.

This clone was detected only a few times. The chain recombines TRBV7-3 with TRBJ2-1; TRBD1 aligns across 8 bases. With V trimmed by 5 bases and J by 6 bases, 6 bases remained unmatched. Germline CDR1 and CDR2: SGHTA and FQGTGA. There are 14 residues in the CDR3. The CDR3, as DNA: TGTGCCAGCAGCGTTCAGGGGGCTGTCAATGAGCAGTTCTTC. As protein: CASSVQGAVNEQFF.

This rearrangement joins TRBV9 to TRBJ2-7; 8 positions match TRBD2. The V gene end was trimmed by 0 bases and the J gene end by 2 bases; junction bases not matched to a gene: 4. There are 15 residues in the CDR3. Germline CDR1 and CDR2: SGDLS and YYNGEE. The CDR3 region has the DNA TGTGCCAGCAGCGTAGGGCGGGAGGTTCCCTACGAGCAGTACTTC. It translates to CASSVGREVPYEQYF.

The rearrangement uses TRBV27 and TRBJ2-2, with D unresolved. This CDR3 region has 14 residues. Germline V lookup: CDR1 MNHEY, CDR2 SMNVEV (reference sequence). V lost 6 bases to trimming and J lost 3 bases, with 11 bases between them. CDR3 residues: CASRLKRYTGELFF. DNA for the CDR3: TGTGCCAGCAGGCTAAAGCGTTACACCGGGGAGCTGTTTTTT.

The chain combines TRBV18 with TRBJ1-2; possible D gene TRBD1, 6 bases. Germline V gives CDR1 KGHSH, CDR2 LQKENI. The CDR3 sequence is 13 residues long. V was shortened by 6 bases and J by 10 bases, with 18 bases between the two germline ends. CDR3 sequence reads: CASSTGGVYHYTF. DNA of the CDR3: TGTGCCAGCTCGACAGGTGGAGTCTATCACTACACCTTC.

The chain recombines TRBV5-1 with TRBJ1-6; unclear D gene. Germline V CDR1 and CDR2: SGHRS, YFSETQ. CDR3 length: 14 amino acids. V lost 3 bases and J 9 bases, leaving 13 bases between the germline ends. As DNA, the CDR3 is TGCGCCAGCAGCTCAGACGGGTTAATTTCACCCCTCCACTTT. Encoded protein: CASSSDGLISPLHF.

This clone has a single count. The sample contains more than one DNA sequence encoding this CDR3. The genes are TRBV6-1 and TRBJ2-2, with 8 positions matching TRBD1. The germline CDR1 and CDR2 sequences are MNHNS and SASEGT. V shed 4 bases and J 1 base; nucleotides not matched to a gene: 8. This CDR3 has 17 amino acids. The CDR3 is CASSGHKGTGNTGELFF. The CDR3 nucleotides read TGTGCCAGCAGTGGACACAAAGGGACAGGGAACACCGGGGAGCTGTTTTTT.

This chain joins TRBV5-4 and TRBJ2-6; 7 bases align to TRBD1. Germline values: CDR1 SGHNT, CDR2 YYREEE (reference sequence). This CDR3 has 17 amino acids. V lost 4 bases and J lost 0; bases outside the gene matches: 7. CDR3 bases: TGTGCCAGCAGCGGTAGGACAGGTCCCTCTGGGGCCAACGTCCTGACTTTC. It encodes CASSGRTGPSGANVLTF.

V gene TRBV29-1 combines with J gene TRBJ1-4; D possibly corresponds to TRBD1 (5 bases). This CDR3 has 12 residues. CDR1 and CDR2 (germline): SQVTM, ANQGSEA. The V end was cut by 7 bases, the J end by 5 bases, with 11 bases between. The DNA for the CDR3 is TGCAGCGCACGGAGGGGAAATGAAAAACTGTTTTTT. Translating it yields CSARRGNEKLFF. Drawing the rest from reference TRBV29-1 and TRBJ1-4, the complete variable domain is SAVISQKPSRDICQRGTSLTIQCQVDSQVTMMFWYRQQPGQSLTLIATANQGSEATYESGFVIDKFPISRPNLTFSTLTVSNMSPEDSSIYLCSARRGNEKLFFGSGTQLSVL.

The V call is TRBV5-1, the J call TRBJ1-3, with a tentative D call TRBD1 (6 bases). CDR1 and CDR2 (germline): SGHRS, YFSETQ. V lost 4 bases and J 3 bases, leaving 11 bases between the germline ends. The CDR3 contains 14 residues. The CDR3 DNA sequence: TGCGCCAGCAGCACAGGGCAGGGTGGAAACACCATATATTTT. Its translation is CASSTGQGGNTIYF.

The V and J genes are TRBV18 and TRBJ1-5, with TRBD1 identical over 9 bases. Germline values: CDR1 KGHSH, CDR2 LQKENI. This CDR3 is 15 amino acids long. V gave up 6 bases and J gave up 7 bases; unmatched junction bases: 10. DNA for the CDR3: TGTGCCAGCTCGCCGGGACAGGGTTTATGGCAGCCCCAGCATTTT. Protein product: CASSPGQGLWQPQHF. Full variable domain (remainder filled in from reference TRBV18 and TRBJ1-5): NAGVMQNPRHLVRRRGQEARLRCSPMKGHSHVYWYRQLPEEGLKFMVYLQKENIIDESGMPKERFSAEFPKEGPSILRIQQVVRGDSAAYFCASSPGQGLWQPQHFGDGTRLSIL.

The chain is built from TRBV11-3 and TRBJ1-5; D ambiguous. Trimming shortened V by 0 bases and J by 9 bases, and 6 bases separated the two germline ends. The germline V gene encodes CDR1 SGHNT and CDR2 YENEEA. The CDR3 sequence is 12 residues long. The CDR3 DNA reads TGTGCCAGCAGCTTAGATCTTCCGCCCCAGCATTTT. Residues: CASSLDLPPQHF.

The V call is TRBV19, the J call TRBJ2-7, with no clear D. From germline, CDR1 is LNHDA and CDR2 SQIVND (reference sequence). Trimming left V 3 bases short and J 4 bases short, with 10 bases between. This CDR3 contains 13 residues. Here the CDR3 reads CASSIKRRYEQYF. The CDR3 region has the DNA TGTGCCAGTAGTATTAAGCGTCGTTACGAGCAGTACTTC. The complete variable domain, with remaining parts taken from reference TRBV19 and TRBJ2-7, reads DGGITQSPKYLFRKEGQNVTLSCEQNLNHDAMYWYRQDPGQGLRLIYYSQIVNDFQKGDIAEGYSVSREKKESFPLTVTSAQKNPTAFYLCASSIKRRYEQYFGPGTRLTVT.

This clone was recorded a few times. A junction boundary mismatches the germline segment, possibly from a read error. The chain employs TRBV6-6 and TRBJ1-6, with a weak D call TRBD1 (6 bases). The CDR3 loop spans 13 amino acids. CDR1 and CDR2 from the germline V gene are MNHNY and SVGAGI (reference sequence). The CDR3 bases are TGTGCCAGCAGTTATGACAGGTTTTCAGCCCTCCACTTT. This sequence encodes CASSYDRFSALHF.

V and J are TRBV7-8 and TRBJ1-1, with D tentatively TRBD1 (5 bases). The V end was cut by 2 bases, the J end by 2 bases, with 6 bases between. This CDR3 is 13 amino acids long. In germline, CDR1 is SGHVS, CDR2 FQNEAQ. The CDR3 protein is CASSLRGNTEAFF. The CDR3 bases are TGTGCCAGCAGCTTAAGGGGCAACACTGAAGCTTTCTTT. The complete variable domain, with remaining parts taken from reference TRBV7-8 and TRBJ1-1, reads GAGVSQSPRYKVAKRGQDVALRCDPISGHVSLFWYQQALGQGPEFLTYFQNEAQLDKSGLPSDRFFAERPEGSVSTLKIQRTQQEDSAVYLCASSLRGNTEAFFGQGTRLTVV.

J is TRBJ1-2 and V is TRBV29-1, with 8 bases lining up with TRBD1. This CDR3 spans 13 amino acids. V was pared by 0 bases and J by 13 bases, with 10 bases of the junction left unmatched. The germline gives CDR1 SQVTM, CDR2 ANQGSEA. The CDR3 sequence is CSVEDLGQAWPTF. The CDR3 region has the DNA TGCAGCGTTGAAGATCTGGGACAGGCATGGCCCACCTTC.